Listed below are T cell receptor beta chains from one sample, sequenced in a study of shared clonotypes between healthy human individuals. Produced via immunoSEQ multiplex PCR; TCRdb's table is partial and in-frame only. The sample consists of 450,000 to 700,000 clones, 95% to 96% of them appearing once. The sample taken for sequencing was naive CD8+ T cells sorted from blood. These receptors came from a woman in her twenties or thirties in good health. CDR3s include the opening cysteine and the closing phenylalanine or tryptophan. The D gene is left open where the match is weak. Some rows have no size entry. The others give once, few or many, or a class for an expanded clone.

CDR3nt | CDR3aa | abundance | v_gene | d_gene | j_gene
TGCAGCGGACGGGCTGGAAACACCATATATTTT | CSGRAGNTIYF | NA | TRBV29-1 | NA | TRBJ1-3
TGTGCCAGCAGTTTAATAGGGGGCGAGCAGTACTTC | CASSLIGGEQYF | NA | TRBV6-9 | NA | TRBJ2-7
TGTGCCAGCAGTGACACTATAAAGAAAAACATTCAGTACTTC | CASSDTIKKNIQYF | NA | TRBV6-1 | NA | TRBJ2-4
TGTGCCAGTAGGGACAAGCGGGGATCCTACAATGAGCAGTTCTTC | CASRDKRGSYNEQFF | NA | TRBV19 | TRBD2 | TRBJ2-1
TGTGCCAGCAGCCCGAGGACTAGCGGGAGTTTGGCAGATACGCAGTATTTT | CASSPRTSGSLADTQYF | NA | TRBV7-9 | TRBD2 | TRBJ2-3
TGCGCCAGCAGCCAAGGGGAAATCCTAGGGACCCAGTACTTC | CASSQGEILGTQYF | NA | TRBV4-1 | NA | TRBJ2-5
TGTGCCAGCAGCATAGGGACAGAAGAAGAGACCCAGTACTTC | CASSIGTEEETQYF | NA | TRBV9 | TRBD1 | TRBJ2-5
TGCGCCAGCAGCTTGATCGACGAGGAGACCCAGTACTTC | CASSLIDEETQYF | NA | TRBV5-1 | NA | TRBJ2-5
TGCAGTGCTAGCGGCCCTGGGGGCTACACCTTC | CSASGPGGYTF | NA | TRBV20-1 | NA | TRBJ1-2
TGTGCCAGCAGCTTATGGGACTGGCGGGAGGCCTACAATGAGCAGTTCTTC | CASSLWDWREAYNEQFF | NA | TRBV7-6 | TRBD2 | TRBJ2-1
TGTGCCAGCTTTGGGGTGTCCACAGATACGCAGTATTTT | CASFGVSTDTQYF | NA | TRBV28 | NA | TRBJ2-3
TGCAGCGAGATGAGGGATTCCGGGACTAGCTCGGACGAGCAGTACTTC | CSEMRDSGTSSDEQYF | NA | TRBV29-1 | TRBD2 | TRBJ2-7
TGTGCCATCAGTCGGGACAACGGAAACACCATATATTTT | CAISRDNGNTIYF | NA | TRBV10-3 | NA | TRBJ1-3
TGTGCCAGCAGTGACGGGACTCAAAGGGAGCAGTTCTTC | CASSDGTQREQFF | NA | TRBV6-5 | NA | TRBJ2-1
TGTGCCAGCACCTTATCGTCCGGGACAGGCATCATCCATGGCTACACCTTC | CASTLSSGTGIIHGYTF | NA | TRBV28 | TRBD1 | TRBJ1-2
TGTGCCACCAGCATTGGGGGGGGCAATGAGCAGTTCTTC | CATSIGGGNEQFF | NA | TRBV15 | TRBD2 | TRBJ2-1
TGCGCCAGCAGCTTGGAGGCCGGACCCTACGAGCAGTACTTC | CASSLEAGPYEQYF | NA | TRBV5-1 | NA | TRBJ2-7
TGTGCCAGCAGCTTAGGGATTACTGTCGCAACTAATGAAAAACTGTTTTTT | CASSLGITVATNEKLFF | NA | TRBV7-6 | NA | TRBJ1-4
TGTGCCAGCAGCTTGGGAGGCACGGGCAGCACCTATGGCTACACCTTC | CASSLGGTGSTYGYTF | NA | TRBV13 | NA | TRBJ1-2
TGTGCCAGCAGCGTATCTAGCGGGACATACGAGCAGTACTTC | CASSVSSGTYEQYF | NA | TRBV9 | TRBD2 | TRBJ2-7
TGTGCCAGCAGTGAATTCAGGAGCAGAGGTGAAGGCTACACCTTC | CASSEFRSRGEGYTF | once | TRBV2 | NA | TRBJ1-2
TGTGCCAGCAGCCCACGGGAGGGGGCGGATGAGCAGTACTTC | CASSPREGADEQYF | NA | TRBV7-9 | NA | TRBJ2-7
TGTGCCAGCAGCCCAGAGAGTTACGCCTACGAGCAGTACTTC | CASSPESYAYEQYF | NA | TRBV9 | NA | TRBJ2-7
TGTGCTAGTGGTTGCCGGGACATCCATAGCAATCAGCCCCAGCATTTT | CASGCRDIHSNQPQHF | NA | TRBV12-5 | NA | TRBJ1-5
TGTGCCAGCAGTTACTCGGAGGGCAATCAGCCCCAGCATTTT | CASSYSEGNQPQHF | NA | TRBV6-5 | NA | TRBJ1-5
TGTGCCTGGAGTGTCGCGGACAGATACAATGAGCAGTTCTTC | CAWSVADRYNEQFF | NA | TRBV30 | NA | TRBJ2-1
TGTGCCAGCAGTTTGGGGAGCACTGTAGTGTTCGGAAATGAGCAGTTCTTC | CASSLGSTVVFGNEQFF | NA | TRBV28 | NA | TRBJ2-1
TGCGCCAGCAGCGGCCGGGAAAGCTACGAGCAGTACTTC | CASSGRESYEQYF | NA | TRBV5-1 | NA | TRBJ2-7
TGTGCCAGCGGACAGGGAATATATGGCTACACCTTC | CASGQGIYGYTF | NA | TRBV28 | TRBD1 | TRBJ1-2
TGTGCCAGCACCCCCGGGGAGTCCTACGAGCAGTACTTC | CASTPGESYEQYF | NA | TRBV28 | NA | TRBJ2-7
TGTGCCAGCAGTGAAGCGGGCCCGCTAGGTATCAGGAACACTGAAGCTTTCTTT | CASSEAGPLGIRNTEAFF | NA | TRBV6-1 | NA | TRBJ1-1
TGTGCCAGTAGTATAATGGCAGGGGAAACTGAAGCTTTCTTT | CASSIMAGETEAFF | NA | TRBV19 | NA | TRBJ1-1
TGTGCCAGCAGCTATACAGAGCTAGCGGGGGTCTACGAGCAGTACTTC | CASSYTELAGVYEQYF | NA | TRBV11-2 | TRBD2 | TRBJ2-7
TGTGCCAGCAGTTACGACGGAGTTTACAATGAGCAGTTCTTC | CASSYDGVYNEQFF | NA | TRBV6-6 | NA | TRBJ2-1
TGTGCCAGCAGCTTAGGGGGCGGGACCGGAGATACGCAGTATTTT | CASSLGGGTGDTQYF | NA | TRBV7-6 | NA | TRBJ2-3
TGTGCCAGCAGCTCTCCATGGACGAACACTGAAGCTTTCTTT | CASSSPWTNTEAFF | NA | TRBV5-4 | NA | TRBJ1-1
TGTGCCAGCAGCTTTGGACAGGGGGATTACGAGCAGTACTTC | CASSFGQGDYEQYF | NA | TRBV7-8 | TRBD1 | TRBJ2-7
TGTGCCACCAGCAGCCCGACAGTGAATGAAAAACTGTTTTTT | CATSSPTVNEKLFF | NA | TRBV15 | NA | TRBJ1-4
TGTGCCATCAGTGAGTCGACAGGGCCCCCCGGGGAGCTGTTTTTT | CAISESTGPPGELFF | NA | TRBV10-3 | TRBD1 | TRBJ2-2
TGTGCCAGCAGTTTAAAGCCGGGCAGGTACGAGCAGTACTTC | CASSLKPGRYEQYF | NA | TRBV27 | NA | TRBJ2-7
TGTGCCAGCCTCGAGCGGGAGGGCCTTCGGGGAACCTACAATGAGCAGTTCTTC | CASLEREGLRGTYNEQFF | NA | TRBV28 | TRBD2 | TRBJ2-1
TGTGCCAGCAGTTTCCCCCAGGCCGGGAACACTGAAGCTTTCTTT | CASSFPQAGNTEAFF | NA | TRBV28 | NA | TRBJ1-1
TGTGCCAGCAGGGCTAGCGGGGCCTACGAGCAGTACTTC | CASRASGAYEQYF | NA | TRBV28 | TRBD2 | TRBJ2-7
TGTGCCAGCAGCTTATGGGGCGCTGGCACTGAAGCTTTCTTT | CASSLWGAGTEAFF | NA | TRBV7-8 | NA | TRBJ1-1
TGTGCCAGCAGCTTACTGGGACAGCCCCAGCATTTT | CASSLLGQPQHF | NA | TRBV7-9 | NA | TRBJ1-5